Shown below are 30 T cell receptor beta chains from a single sample sequenced in a study of T cell changes during pregnancy in multiple sclerosis. This table comes from immunoSEQ multiplex PCR, and its TCRdb copy is limited to in-frame clones, with some not included. The sample shows roughly 59,000 clones, about 93% of them seen only once. The material sequenced was peripheral blood, taken in the third trimester of pregnancy. These receptors all come from a female donor in good health, enrolled as a control in a pregnancy study.

The chain carries TRBV5-1 and TRBJ2-7; no firm D call. There are 13 residues in the CDR3. Germline CDR1 and CDR2: SGHRS and YFSETQ. Trimming took off 0 bases at V and 6 bases at J, with 10 bases between the two ends. The CDR3 nucleotides read TGCGCCAGCAGCTTGGCACCTAACTCCGAGCAGTACTTC. It codes for CASSLAPNSEQYF.

The genes are TRBV30 and TRBJ1-3, with a possible D match to TRBD1 (5 bases). The CDR3 sequence is 15 residues long. Between the trimmed V and J ends, which lost 1 base and 4 bases, there was a span of 14 bases. Germline V gives CDR1 GTSNPN, CDR2 SVGIG (reference sequence). The CDR3 DNA reads as TGTGCCTGGAGTGCCCGCGGGGGATGGGGAAACACCATATATTTT. Translation gives CAWSARGGWGNTIYF.

The rearrangement links TRBV7-2 to TRBJ2-3; D perhaps matches TRBD2 (5 bases). The germline gives CDR1 SGHTA, CDR2 FQGNSA. The CDR3 consists of 12 residues. Trimming pared 1 base from V and 9 bases from J, leaving 8 bases between. CDR3 loop: CASSLDGSTQYF. The DNA for the CDR3 is TGTGCCAGCAGCTTAGATGGGAGCACGCAGTATTTT.

The rearrangement joins TRBV11-2 to TRBJ2-2; 14 bases are a match to TRBD2. The trim removed 1 base at V and 0 bases at J, leaving 1 base unmatched. Germline V gene lookup returns CDR1 SGHAT and CDR2 FQNNGV. This CDR3 region has 18 residues. The CDR3 reads CASSLGLAGGTNTGELFF. In DNA form, the CDR3 reads TGTGCCAGCAGCTTAGGACTAGCGGGGGGGACGAACACCGGGGAGCTGTTTTTT.

The chain links TRBV19 to TRBJ2-6, with a tentative D call TRBD1 (5 bases). CDR3 length: 16 amino acids. The V end lost 3 bases, the J end lost 2 bases, and 11 bases lay between the germline ends. The germline V gene encodes CDR1 LNHDA and CDR2 SQIVND (reference sequence). CDR3 sequence: CASSIQGPAGANVLTF. The CDR3 nucleotides read TGTGCCAGTAGTATCCAGGGCCCAGCTGGGGCCAACGTCCTGACTTTC. Full variable domain (rest looked up from reference TRBV19 and TRBJ2-6): DGGITQSPKYLFRKEGQNVTLSCEQNLNHDAMYWYRQDPGQGLRLIYYSQIVNDFQKGDIAEGYSVSREKKESFPLTVTSAQKNPTAFYLCASSIQGPAGANVLTFGAGSRLTVL.

The chain links TRBV19 to TRBJ1-2; TRBD1 aligns across 7 bases. CDR3 length equals 15 residues. With 5 bases clipped from V and 4 bases from J, the junction kept 10 bases outside the gene matches. Germline V gene data show CDR1 as LNHDA and CDR2 as SQIVND (reference sequence). The CDR3 nucleotides read TGTGCCAGTAGTCCGCGGGACAGAAAAATCTATGGCTACACCTTC. It is translated as CASSPRDRKIYGYTF.

The CDR3 is CASSLSLGSNNEQFF. DNA for the CDR3: TGTGCCAGCAGCTTGAGTTTAGGGAGCAACAATGAGCAGTTCTTC. The genes are TRBV5-4 and TRBJ2-1, with a tentative D call TRBD2 (5 bases). The CDR3 loop spans 15 amino acids. Germline CDR1 SGHNT, CDR2 YYREEE (reference sequence). The V gene lost 1 base and the J gene lost 5 bases, with 13 bases spanning the gap.

V and J are TRBV28 and TRBJ2-7; D ambiguous. The CDR3 loop spans 15 amino acids. Trimming shortened V by 3 bases and J by 5 bases, and 17 bases separated the two germline ends. Germline CDR1 is MDHEN and CDR2 is SYDVKM. The CDR3 reads CASSFWADKSNEQYF. The CDR3 DNA is TGTGCCAGCAGTTTCTGGGCAGACAAGTCCAACGAGCAGTACTTC.

In this sample, this clone turned up once. V and J are TRBV14 and TRBJ2-1; 9 bases fit TRBD2. The CDR3 covers 16 residues. J lost 5 bases, V lost 3 bases, and 8 bases had no gene match. Germline assignment: CDR1 SGHDN and CDR2 FVKESK. The CDR3 region is CASSHGSSGVNNEQFF. The CDR3 coding sequence is TGTGCCAGCAGCCATGGTTCTAGCGGGGTTAACAATGAGCAGTTCTTC.

The chain is built from TRBV13 and TRBJ2-5, with TRBD1 matching over 9 bases. From germline, CDR1 is PRHDT and CDR2 FYEKMQ (reference sequence). Trimming took 5 bases from V and 1 from J; bases not matched to a gene: 14. The CDR3 length is 18 residues. The CDR3 DNA is TGTGCCAGCAGCCAGGGACAGGGTGATCCTAGCAGCCAAGAGACCCAGTACTTC. This codes for CASSQGQGDPSSQETQYF.

A single count supports this clone. The chain is built from TRBV7-2 and TRBJ2-2; the match to TRBD2 covers 9 bases. The CDR3 contains 16 residues. CDR1 and CDR2 (germline): SGHTA, FQGNSA. The V gene end was trimmed by 2 bases and the J gene end by 6 bases; junction bases not matched to a gene: 7. CDR3 nucleotide sequence: TGTGCCAGCAGCTTATCCGGCGGGGGGGCGCCCGGGGAGCTGTTTTTT. This codes for CASSLSGGGAPGELFF.

V and J are TRBV9 and TRBJ1-2, with TRBD1 identical over 8 bases. The V and J ends lost 3 bases and 6 bases, in that order; junction bases with no gene match: 13. The CDR3 loop spans 16 amino acids. The germline V gene has CDR1 SGDLS and CDR2 YYNGEE. The CDR3 DNA sequence: TGTGCCAGCAGCGCCCTCGCCAGGGACAGGCATCATGGCTACACCTTC. Encoded protein: CASSALARDRHHGYTF.

The V and J genes are TRBV6-6 and TRBJ2-7, with 8 bases matching TRBD1. The CDR3 covers 15 residues. Germline V lookup: CDR1 MNHNY, CDR2 SVGAGI (reference sequence). The J segment lost 0 bases and the V segment lost 7 bases, leaving 8 bases of the junction unmatched. CDR3 protein: CASTRGQGPSYEQYF. CDR3 bases: TGTGCCAGCACCAGAGGACAGGGCCCCTCCTACGAGCAGTACTTC.

The table lists this clone with a count of one. The CDR3 nucleotides are TGTGCCAGCAGTTACTCGAACAGGGTATTCACCTTC. As protein: CASSYSNRVFTF. The chain carries TRBV6-5 and TRBJ1-2; maybe TRBD1 (6 bases). V lost 0 bases and J lost 13, with 12 bases in between. CDR3 length: 12 residues. Germline V CDR1 and CDR2: MNHEY, SVGAGI.

The CDR3 region has the DNA TGTGCCAGCAGCTTAGGAGGGGGGGCTAACTATGGCTACACCTTC. It codes for CASSLGGGANYGYTF. The rearrangement joins TRBV7-8 to TRBJ1-2; D might be TRBD1 (6 bases). CDR1 is SGHVS and CDR2 is FQNEAQ in the germline V gene. V shed 1 base and J shed 0 bases, with 9 bases lying between them. This CDR3 region has 15 residues.

The chain uses TRBV4-3 and TRBJ2-7; D unresolved. Germline V gives CDR1 LGHNA, CDR2 YSLEER. Trimming pared 0 bases from V and 4 bases from J, leaving 13 bases between. This CDR3 region has 15 residues. The CDR3 sequence: CASSQEAVTPYEQYF. In nucleotides, the CDR3 is TGCGCCAGCAGCCAAGAGGCAGTTACACCTTACGAGCAGTACTTC.

Remarks on this clone: At one end the junction does not follow the germline gene, possibly because of a read error. The chain combines TRBV29-1 with TRBJ1-1; a weak D match, TRBD1 (5 bases). CDR1 and CDR2 (germline): SQVTM, ANQGSEA. The CDR3 runs to 13 residues. The CDR3 region is CAIKQALGTEAFF. In DNA form, the CDR3 reads TGTGCCATTAAACAGGCCCTGGGCACTGAAGCTTTCTTT.

The table lists this clone with a count of one. The V and J genes are TRBV5-1 and TRBJ2-2, with 10 nucleotides matching TRBD2. The CDR3 sequence is 14 residues long. V shed 5 bases, J shed 4 bases, and the junction held 2 bases outside the gene matches. Germline lookup yields CDR1 SGHRS and CDR2 YFSETQ. CDR3 region: CASRLAGSTGELFF. CDR3 in DNA: TGCGCCAGCAGACTAGCGGGGAGCACCGGGGAGCTGTTTTTT.

DNA of the CDR3: TGTGCCAGCAGTTTATCGGCGGGTGAGCAGTTCTTC. Amino acids: CASSLSAGEQFF. V is TRBV28 and J is TRBJ2-1; tentative D call: TRBD2 (5 bases). CDR1 is MDHEN and CDR2 is SYDVKM in the germline V gene. The CDR3 contains 12 residues. Trimming took 1 base from V and 9 from J, leaving 7 bases between them.

The count of this clone is one. The genes are TRBV4-3 and TRBJ1-3, with 7 bases fitting TRBD1. Germline CDR1 and CDR2: LGHNA and YSLEER. CDR3 length: 19 residues. V was pared by 0 bases and J by 2 bases, with 13 bases of the junction left unmatched. DNA of the CDR3: TGCGCCAGCAGCCAAGATTCATCCCCGACAGGGACGGCTGGAAACACCATATATTTT. This codes for CASSQDSSPTGTAGNTIYF.

This clone came up once. The chain joins TRBV28 to TRBJ1-1; D is unresolved. Trimming took 2 bases from V and 0 from J, leaving 16 bases between them. This CDR3 contains 17 residues. Germline values: CDR1 MDHEN, CDR2 SYDVKM. The CDR3 is CASSLIAGSFMNTEAFF. The CDR3 DNA follows: TGTGCCAGCAGTTTAATAGCTGGGTCTTTCATGAACACTGAAGCTTTCTTT.

V and J are TRBV2 and TRBJ1-6; 7 positions match TRBD1. With V trimmed by 6 bases and J by 11 bases, 10 bases remained unmatched. Germline values: CDR1 SNHLY, CDR2 FYNNEI. The CDR3 consists of 14 residues. CDR3 DNA sequence: TGTGCCAGCAGCCGACGACAGGGTGAACCACCCCTCCACTTT. Translation gives CASSRRQGEPPLHF.

This clone was found a few times. The chain's CDR3 is CASSVRRDTEAFF. Here the CDR3 DNA reads TGTGCCAGCAGCGTGAGGAGGGACACTGAAGCTTTCTTT. The J gene is TRBJ1-1, the V gene TRBV7-9; unclear D gene. This CDR3 spans 13 amino acids. With 5 bases removed from V and 3 bases from J, the gap between germline ends came to 10 bases. The germline V gene has CDR1 SEHNR and CDR2 FQNEAQ (reference sequence).

V usage is TRBV4-1 and J usage is TRBJ2-3, with TRBD2 matching 11 bases. Trimming removed 3 bases from V and 7 bases from J; junction bases left unmatched: 6. This CDR3 is built from 15 residues. CDR1 and CDR2 (germline): MGHRA, YSYEKL. CDR3 loop: CASSHLAGGIHTQYF. The DNA of the CDR3 is TGCGCCAGCAGCCACCTAGCGGGGGGAATCCATACGCAGTATTTT.

The V and J genes are TRBV5-6 and TRBJ2-7, with 9 bases aligning to TRBD1. V lost 4 bases and J lost 4; bases outside the gene matches: 9. This CDR3 is built from 15 residues. Germline values: CDR1 SGHDT, CDR2 YYEEEE. CDR3 nucleotide sequence: TGTGCCAGCAGCCCGTGGGGACAGGGATCATACGAGCAGTACTTC. Its translation is CASSPWGQGSYEQYF.

The CDR3 DNA sequence: TGTGCCAGCCTGATGGGAGGCGGGGAGGAGACCCAGTACTTC. Encoded protein: CASLMGGGEETQYF. The rearrangement joins TRBV6-1 to TRBJ2-5; maybe TRBD2 (6 bases). V was trimmed by 8 bases and J by 5 bases, leaving 18 bases between them. CDR3 length: 14 amino acids. Germline-derived CDR1 and CDR2 are MNHNS and SASEGT.

V gene TRBV27 combines with J gene TRBJ1-1, with TRBD1 matching over 9 bases. Unmatched junction bases numbered 2, after V lost 2 bases and J lost 4 bases. The CDR3 has 14 amino acids. Germline V lookup: CDR1 MNHEY, CDR2 SMNVEV (reference sequence). The CDR3: CASSLRQGGTEAFF. The DNA for the CDR3 is TGTGCCAGCAGTTTACGACAGGGGGGCACTGAAGCTTTCTTT.

With respect to this clone: The same CDR3 arises from other DNA sequences in this sample as well. V and J are TRBV6-5 and TRBJ1-2, with 8 bases matching TRBD1. V dropped 6 bases and J dropped 7; count of bases not matched to a gene: 4. The CDR3 covers 12 residues. CDR1 is MNHEY and CDR2 is SVGAGI in the germline V gene. The CDR3 region is CASSPDRAGYTF. The CDR3, as DNA: TGTGCCAGCAGCCCGGACAGGGCTGGCTACACCTTC.

V is TRBV15 and J is TRBJ1-2; tentative D call: TRBD1 (5 bases). Trimming took 0 bases from V and 0 from J, leaving 14 bases between them. This CDR3 spans 17 amino acids. Germline CDR1 is LNHNV and CDR2 is YYDKDF (reference sequence). CDR3 in amino acids: CATSRDGGGKANYGYTF. The CDR3 DNA sequence: TGTGCCACCAGCAGAGATGGGGGAGGCAAAGCTAACTATGGCTACACCTTC.

This clone was seen a single time. CDR3 DNA: TGTGCCAGCAGCGAAGTAGGGGGTCAGCCCCAGCATTTT. Its protein is CASSEVGGQPQHF. This rearrangement joins TRBV28 to TRBJ1-5; D may be TRBD1 (6 bases). Deletions cut 6 bases from V and 6 bases from J, with 12 bases between. Germline V lookup: CDR1 MDHEN, CDR2 SYDVKM. The CDR3 is 13 residues long.